This T cell receptor (beta chain) is from a study of Ad26.COV2.S vaccination and SARS-CoV-2 variants. Study-level information: Intramuscular Ad26.COV2.S doses were given once or twice, 56 days apart.

Study-level findings and limits: Spike-specific TCR breadth was greater in vaccine than placebo recipients. Similar non-spike TCR breadth was seen in vaccine and placebo recipients.

Concerning this clone itself: Its antigen is unknown.

In germline, CDR1 is SGHTA, CDR2 FQGTGA. This CDR3 is built from 18 residues. Trimming at V came to 4 bases and at J to 1 base, leaving 13 bases not matched to a gene. Treatment here: some 20 received Ad26.COV2.S at low or high dose, single or two shots; roughly five received placebo; per-sample allocation not given. Day 63 following the first vaccine or placebo injection was when the samples were taken. Assay used: immunoSEQ multiplex PCR; TCRdb lists only in-frame clones, some missing. Found here are roughly 350,000 clones, about 88% of them singletons; the top ten hold 6.4%. The starting material was peripheral blood, obtained in a trial of Ad26.COV2.S vaccine versus placebo. The chain combines TRBV7-3 with TRBJ2-3, with 8 bases that match TRBD2. The sequence came from a person between 18 and 59 years old who received the Ad26.COV2.S COVID-19 vaccine or a placebo. The CDR3 sequence: CASSSRLARSRGTDTQYF. CDR3 bases: TGTGCCAGCAGCTCACGACTAGCGAGAAGTCGAGGCACAGATACGCAGTATTTT.